The 10 T cell receptor beta chains below come from one sample, sequenced in a study of blood T cell repertoires in COVID-19. Produced via immunoSEQ multiplex PCR; TCRdb's table is partial and in-frame only. The sample records a few hundred thousand clones, 75% to 90% being singletons. Sequencing was performed on PBMCs or T cells enriched from blood (not recorded which). These receptors were taken from a man aged 25 to 40 who had recovered from COVID-19.

The chain joins TRBV3-1 (or the pseudogene TRBV3-2) to TRBJ2-5, with a possible D match to TRBD2 (6 bases). The CDR3 covers 15 residues. V lost 8 bases and J 6 bases, leaving 22 bases between the germline ends. Germline values: CDR1 LGHDT, CDR2 YNNKEL (reference sequence). The CDR3 DNA follows: TGTGCCAGCTCGTCCAGGGAGGCGGGATCGAAGACCCAGTACTTC. It codes for CASSSREAGSKTQYF.

The chain joins TRBV5-8 to TRBJ1-1; 9 bases are shared with TRBD1. Germline V gene sequence: CDR1 SGHTS, CDR2 YDEGEE. V gave up 5 bases and J gave up 5 bases; unmatched junction bases: 10. This CDR3 has 15 amino acids. The CDR3: CASSRQGGKWTEAFF. The CDR3 DNA follows: TGTGCCAGCAGTCGACAGGGGGGGAAGTGGACTGAAGCTTTCTTT.

The chain is built from TRBV9 and TRBJ2-5, with 9 bases that match TRBD2. The CDR3 loop spans 15 amino acids. Germline trimming cut 1 base from V and 2 bases from J; bases unmatched to any gene: 3. Germline V gene data show CDR1 as SGDLS and CDR2 as YYNGEE. CDR3 in amino acids: CASSVLSGRQETQYF. The DNA for the CDR3 is TGTGCCAGCAGCGTACTTAGCGGGAGACAAGAGACCCAGTACTTC.

This clone was recorded only once. The chain couples TRBV2 to TRBJ1-5; a weak D match, TRBD1 (6 bases). The CDR3 spans 14 residues. Trimming took 7 bases from V and 0 from J, leaving 10 bases between them. CDR1 and CDR2 (germline): SNHLY, FYNNEI. This chain's CDR3 is CASTDSYSNQPQHF. The CDR3 DNA follows: TGTGCCAGCACGGACAGTTATAGCAATCAGCCCCAGCATTTT.

This chain links TRBV7-8 with TRBJ2-2; 12 bases are a match to TRBD2. This CDR3 is 18 amino acids long. Germline V gives CDR1 SGHVS, CDR2 FQNEAQ. Trimming removed 3 bases from V and 6 bases from J; junction bases left unmatched: 11. CDR3 loop: CASSLPRRLAGVAGELFF. The DNA for the CDR3 is TGTGCCAGCAGCTTGCCAAGGAGACTAGCGGGAGTCGCCGGGGAGCTGTTTTTT.

J is TRBJ2-5 and V is TRBV18; unclear D gene. Germline V gene sequence: CDR1 KGHSH, CDR2 LQKENI. The CDR3 contains 15 residues. The V end lost 6 bases, the J end lost 1 base, and 15 bases lay between the germline ends. The DNA of the CDR3 is TGTGCCAGCTCTCCTACCGGCGGAATCCAAGAGACCCAGTACTTC. This encodes CASSPTGGIQETQYF.

The rearrangement uses TRBV11-1 and TRBJ2-7; the D gene is possibly TRBD1 (5 bases). Trimming cost V 5 bases and J 11 bases, with 19 bases left between them. Looked up from germline, CDR1 is SGHAT and CDR2 is FQDESV (reference sequence). This CDR3 is built from 13 residues. CDR3 sequence reads: CASSLDSPVVKYF. The CDR3 DNA sequence: TGTGCCAGCAGCCTCGACAGTCCTGTGGTGAAGTACTTC.

The J gene is TRBJ2-3, the V gene TRBV5-4; weak D call: TRBD1 (5 bases). The CDR3 has 15 amino acids. Trimming took 4 bases from V and 3 from J, leaving 15 bases between them. Germline V gene lookup returns CDR1 SGHNT and CDR2 YYREEE (reference sequence). The CDR3 DNA sequence: TGTGCCAGCAGCCCCAGGTCAGGGATAACAGATACGCAGTATTTT. Amino acid sequence: CASSPRSGITDTQYF. Full variable domain (rest looked up from reference TRBV5-4 and TRBJ2-3): ETGVTQSPTHLIKTRGQQVTLRCSSQSGHNTVSWYQQALGQGPQFIFQYYREEENGRGNFPPRFSGLQFPNYSSELNVNALELDDSALYLCASSPRSGITDTQYFGPGTRLTVL.

The chain carries TRBV19 and TRBJ1-5, with D possibly matching TRBD1 (5 bases). The germline CDR1 and CDR2 sequences are LNHDA and SQIVND (reference sequence). Trimming took off 3 bases at V and 5 bases at J, with 11 bases between the two ends. The CDR3 extends over 14 amino acids. The CDR3 coding sequence is TGTGCCAGTAGTATGGGCCTGACAGATCAGCCCCAGCATTTT. Amino acid sequence: CASSMGLTDQPQHF.

The V and J genes are TRBV11-2 and TRBJ2-2, with D perhaps matching TRBD2 (5 bases). V gave up 3 bases and J gave up 9 bases, with 11 bases separating them. The CDR3 runs to 13 residues. The V gene's germline CDR1 is SGHAT and CDR2 FQNNGV. CDR3 amino acids: CASSFTRIRELFF. The CDR3 bases are TGTGCCAGCAGCTTTACTAGAATCCGGGAGCTGTTTTTT.